This T cell receptor beta chain is drawn from a study of memory CD4+ T cells and cytomegalovirus serostatus. Study overall: Donors were healthy Belgian adults, 8 to 10 CMV seropositive and 20 to 30 seronegative.

In the case of this clone: The target antigen is unknown.

Single viable CD3+CD4+CD8-CD45RO+ cells were sorted as the memory CD4+ T cells. Serum IgG to CMV pp150, pp28, p38 and p52 defined serostatus. TCRdb's copy holds only in-frame clones and misses some; the assay was immunoSEQ multiplex PCR. The data hold about 61,000 clones, with about three quarters observed a single time. Notes on the study in general: Suggested: most of the CMV-linked TCR signature lies in CD4+ memory cells.

Trimming cost V 2 bases and J 4 bases, with 11 bases left between them. The germline gives CDR1 KGHSH, CDR2 LQKENI. The CDR3 contains 14 residues. Source material: memory CD4+ T cells from blood. The chain employs TRBV18 and TRBJ1-2; D may be TRBD1 (6 bases). This sequence originates from an adult in good health and CMV-seronegative. Some clones in this sample may be carry-over from other donors' samples. The DNA of the CDR3 is TGTGCCAGCTCACCAGGGGAAGGGGGCTATGGCTACACCTTC. Its translation: CASSPGEGGYGYTF.